The 32 T cell receptor beta chains presented below share a single source sample, sequenced in a study of blood T cells in healthy people across ages. With a J-beta primer mix and a sample-barcoded 5' primer, a second PCR ran about 7 to 11 cycles. TCRdb passed the 5' RACE reads through MiXCR, listing each CDR3 protein once. The table lists hundreds of thousands of distinct CDR3 sequences, more than 20% of them singletons, with roughly 9.4% in the top ten. These data are also associated with another study on T cells of mothers and their children.

Sequenced material: blood. All receptors come from a boy aged 10-17 years in good health.

J is TRBJ2-5 and V is TRBV3-1; 9 bases are a match to TRBD2. V trimming: 0 bases; J trimming: 5 bases; junction bases outside the gene matches: 10. The CDR3 runs to 17 residues. The germline CDR1 and CDR2 sequences are LGHDT and YNNKEL (reference sequence). The CDR3: CASSQDDGLAGRETQYF. CDR3 DNA: TGTGCCAGCAGCCAAGACGACGGTCTAGCGGGGAGGGAGACCCAGTACTTC.

This clonotype showed up just a few times. The gene calls are TRBV5-6 and TRBJ2-1; 10 nucleotides line up with TRBD2. Per germline, CDR1 SGHDT and CDR2 YYEEEE. V lost 1 base, J lost 9 bases, and 10 bases stayed unmatched. The CDR3 has 16 residues. The CDR3 loop is CASSLTAGGPSGEQFF. In DNA form, the CDR3 reads TGTGCCAGCAGCTTGACAGCGGGAGGGCCCTCTGGTGAGCAGTTCTTC.

There are a few counts of this clonotype. The CDR3 DNA follows: TGTGCCAGCAGTTCGCAGGGGGCCCAAGAGACCCAGTACTTC. Protein: CASSSQGAQETQYF. V gene TRBV6-2 or TRBV6-3 combines with J gene TRBJ2-5; 8 bases match TRBD1. There are 14 residues in the CDR3. J lost 1 base, V lost 4 bases, and 2 bases had no gene match. Germline CDR1 reads MNHEY; CDR2 reads SVGEGT.

The chain employs TRBV29-1 and TRBJ2-3; D is perhaps TRBD2 (6 bases). Trimming left V 7 bases short and J 6 bases short, with 20 bases between. The CDR3 runs to 14 residues. Germline V CDR1 and CDR2: SQVTM, ANQGSEA. Written as DNA, the CDR3 is TGCAGCGCCTTACTAGCTTCCAACCCGGATACGCAGTATTTT. Translating gives CSALLASNPDTQYF.

This clonotype was counted between two and nine times. V gene TRBV29-1 combines with J gene TRBJ1-6; no firm D call. CDR3 length: 11 amino acids. From germline, CDR1 is SQVTM and CDR2 ANQGSEA. V was trimmed by 8 bases and J by 16 bases, leaving 18 bases between them. CDR3 sequence (DNA): TGCAGCTGCCTCCGGGAAGTAAGGCTCCACTTT. Translating it yields CSCLREVRLHF.

The table lists this clonotype with many counts. The chain has TRBV9 and TRBJ2-3, with D unresolved. CDR1 is SGDLS and CDR2 is YYNGEE in the germline V gene. V lost 0 bases and J 2 bases, leaving 7 bases between the germline ends. The CDR3 length is 14 residues. CDR3 bases: TGTGCCAGCAGCGTAGACCCATACACAGATACGCAGTATTTT. This encodes CASSVDPYTDTQYF.

This clonotype was recorded a few times. The chain uses TRBV28 and TRBJ1-5, with D possibly TRBD1 on 5 matching bases. V shed 6 bases and J shed 2 bases, with 17 bases lying between them. This CDR3 region has 16 residues. CDR1 is MDHEN and CDR2 is SYDVKM in the germline V gene. CDR3 nucleotides: TGTGCCAGCAGCCCTAATCAGGGAGTAGGCAATCAGCCCCAGCATTTT. This translates into CASSPNQGVGNQPQHF.

This clonotype was counted only a few times. CDR3 nucleotides: TGCGCCAGCAGCCAGACCTCTCGGGTCGCCGAGCAGTACTTC. It specifies CASSQTSRVAEQYF. The gene calls are TRBV5-1 and TRBJ2-7; no firm D call. Trimming took 4 bases from V and 6 from J, leaving 17 bases between them. The germline V gene encodes CDR1 SGHRS and CDR2 YFSETQ. CDR3 length: 14 amino acids.

This clonotype was observed a handful of times. The V and J genes are TRBV20-1 and TRBJ1-3, with unresolved D. CDR3 size: 14 residues. Trimming shortened V by 3 bases and J by 0 bases, and 9 bases separated the two germline ends. Germline V gene sequence: CDR1 DFQATT, CDR2 SNEGSKA (reference sequence). The CDR3: CSASRRNSGNTIYF. The CDR3 DNA follows: TGCAGTGCTAGCCGGCGGAACTCTGGAAACACCATATATTTT.

The J gene is TRBJ2-5, the V gene TRBV6-1; TRBD2 agrees at 7 bases. The CDR3 runs 16 residues. V trimming: 1 base; J trimming: 2 bases; junction bases outside the gene matches: 7. Looked up from germline, CDR1 is MNHNS and CDR2 is SASEGT. In DNA form, the CDR3 reads TGTGCCAGCAGTGAAGGTCTCTCGCGGGGGCAAGAGACCCAGTACTTC. Protein: CASSEGLSRGQETQYF.

V gene TRBV5-1 combines with J gene TRBJ1-1; D gene unclear. With 5 bases removed from V and 3 bases from J, the gap between germline ends came to 11 bases. CDR3 length: 13 residues. The V gene's germline CDR1 is SGHRS and CDR2 YFSETQ. The chain's CDR3 is CASRAGTDTEAFF. DNA of the CDR3: TGCGCCAGCAGGGCAGGTACCGACACTGAAGCTTTCTTT.

This clonotype turned up a few times. The rearrangement links TRBV25-1 to TRBJ2-2, with 9 bases aligning to TRBD1. The ends lost 0 bases at V and 0 bases at J; junction bases unmatched: 14. Germline-derived CDR1 and CDR2 are MGHDK and SYGVNS. CDR3 size: 21 residues. Written as DNA, the CDR3 is TGTGCCAGCAGTGAATATATAATGGGACAGGGTCCCTGGGCGAACACCGGGGAGCTGTTTTTT. The encoded protein is CASSEYIMGQGPWANTGELFF.

The chain has TRBV6-5 and TRBJ2-2, with 13 bases fitting TRBD2. The V and J ends lost 8 bases and 5 bases, in that order; junction bases with no gene match: 8. This CDR3 spans 16 amino acids. Germline-derived CDR1 and CDR2 are MNHEY and SVGAGI. CDR3 coding DNA: TGTGCCAGCGGGGGACTAGCGGGAAAGGGGACCGGGGAGCTGTTTTTT. Amino acid sequence: CASGGLAGKGTGELFF.

The rearrangement joins TRBV19 to TRBJ2-2; unclear D gene. The ends were cut back, 0 bases at V and 5 bases at J, with 4 bases in the middle. This CDR3 is built from 13 residues. Germline V gives CDR1 LNHDA, CDR2 SQIVND (reference sequence). Here the CDR3 DNA reads TGTGCCAGTAGTATAGATCTTACCGGGGAGCTGTTTTTT. Translated: CASSIDLTGELFF.

This clonotype has just a few counts. The chain joins TRBV20-1 to TRBJ2-7; the D is unclear. CDR3 length: 12 amino acids. V dropped 0 bases and J dropped 3 bases, with 6 bases sitting between them. Germline assignment: CDR1 DFQATT and CDR2 SNEGSKA (reference sequence). Written as DNA, the CDR3 is TGCAGTGCTAGAGAGGACGGCTACGAGCAGTACTTC. This sequence encodes CSAREDGYEQYF.

This clonotype was seen more than once but under ten times. This chain connects TRBV14 to TRBJ2-2; 7 positions match TRBD1. This CDR3 contains 20 residues. V lost 1 base and J lost 4; bases outside the gene matches: 18. Germline CDR1 reads SGHDN; CDR2 reads FVKESK. CDR3 sequence reads: CASSQAYRSTGTDLTGELFF. CDR3 bases: TGTGCCAGCAGCCAAGCCTACCGAAGCACCGGGACAGACCTCACCGGGGAGCTGTTTTTT. The variable domain in full, with the rest retrieved from reference TRBV14 and TRBJ2-2, is EAGVTQFPSHSVIEKGQTVTLRCDPISGHDNLYWYRRVMGKEIKFLLHFVKESKQDESGMPNNRFLAERTGGTYSTLKVQPAELEDSGVYFCASSQAYRSTGTDLTGELFFGEGSRLTVL.

This clonotype was found a few times. The chain carries TRBV6-1 and TRBJ1-1; D is perhaps TRBD1 (6 bases). V gave up 6 bases and J gave up 4 bases, with 24 bases separating them. The CDR3 loop spans 17 amino acids. The V gene's germline CDR1 is MNHNS and CDR2 SASEGT. The CDR3 DNA sequence: TGTGCCAGCAGACATGGGGCTGGGGGGCCAAGTACCACTGAAGCTTTCTTT. Its translation is CASRHGAGGPSTTEAFF.

This clonotype was seen only a few times. The gene calls are TRBV20-1 and TRBJ2-7, with D hard to call. Per germline, CDR1 DFQATT and CDR2 SNEGSKA (reference sequence). The V end lost 3 bases, the J end lost 2 bases, and 20 bases lay between the germline ends. CDR3 length equals 16 residues. CDR3 loop: CSASDWEGPETYEQYF. The CDR3 DNA reads TGCAGTGCTAGTGACTGGGAAGGGCCAGAAACCTACGAGCAGTACTTC.

This clonotype showed up just a few times. The CDR3, as DNA: TGTGCCACCAGCAAAAAGGCGGGAGGGGGCCTACAAGAGACCCAGTACTTC. Translation gives CATSKKAGGGLQETQYF. The chain uses TRBV15 and TRBJ2-5; 9 nucleotides line up with TRBD2. CDR1 and CDR2 from the germline V gene are LNHNV and YYDKDF (reference sequence). V was clipped by 4 bases and J by 2 bases; unmatched bases: 11. CDR3 size: 17 residues.

This chain uses TRBV24-1 with TRBJ2-1, with D possibly being TRBD1 (5 bases). This CDR3 contains 16 residues. The ends were cut back, 3 bases at V and 1 base at J, with 12 bases in the middle. Germline CDR1 is KGHDR and CDR2 is SFDVKD. The CDR3 sequence is CATSDAQGISYNEQFF. Here the CDR3 DNA reads TGTGCCACCAGTGATGCGCAGGGTATATCCTACAATGAGCAGTTCTTC.

V gene TRBV28 combines with J gene TRBJ2-5; D is uncertain. The last part of the DNA fits TRBJ2-1 better; the J call may be wrong. The CDR3 runs to 15 residues. Germline CDR1 MDHEN, CDR2 SYDVKM. CDR3 sequence reads: CASSLGSVSSHEQFF. CDR3 nucleotide sequence: TGTGCCAGCAGCTTAGGGTCTGTTAGTTCCCATGAGCAGTTCTTC.

Many counts were recorded for this clonotype. This rearrangement joins TRBV5-6 to TRBJ2-5; 8 bases are a match to TRBD1. The CDR3 runs 16 residues. The ends lost 2 bases at V and 0 bases at J; junction bases unmatched: 6. Germline V gene lookup returns CDR1 SGHDT and CDR2 YYEEEE. The DNA of the CDR3 is TGTGCCAGCAGCTTCCCCCGACAGGGGTACCAAGAGACCCAGTACTTC. Translating it yields CASSFPRQGYQETQYF.

CDR3: CASSSIPANVLTF. CDR3 sequence (DNA): TGTGCCAGCAGTTCCATACCGGCCAACGTCCTGACTTTC. The gene calls are TRBV27 and TRBJ2-6, with unresolved D. The germline V gene has CDR1 MNHEY and CDR2 SMNVEV (reference sequence). The length of the CDR3 is 13 residues. Between the trimmed V and J ends, which lost 4 bases and 6 bases, there was a span of 7 bases.

The chain links TRBV7-2 to TRBJ2-5; D gene ambiguous. Trimming took off 6 bases at V and 2 bases at J, with 19 bases between the two ends. This CDR3 contains 16 residues. Per germline, CDR1 SGHTA and CDR2 FQGNSA. CDR3 sequence reads: CASSLVTAEPQETQYF. CDR3 nucleotides: TGTGCCAGCAGTCTAGTAACGGCGGAACCTCAAGAGACCCAGTACTTC.

This clonotype came up a few times. This sequence joins TRBV3-1 and TRBJ2-3; the D is unclear. The CDR3 covers 15 residues. The V gene's germline CDR1 is LGHDT and CDR2 YNNKEL (reference sequence). Trimming removed 5 bases from V and 4 bases from J, with 16 bases in between. Written as DNA, the CDR3 is TGTGCCAGCAGCGTTGATCTATTGGCCCCAGATACGCAGTATTTT. Its protein is CASSVDLLAPDTQYF.

CDR3 coding DNA: TGTGCCACCAGTGACTCGGACAGTTATAGCAATCAGCCCCAGCATTTT. Translated: CATSDSDSYSNQPQHF. The chain carries TRBV24-1 and TRBJ1-5, with a tentative D call TRBD1 (6 bases). The CDR3 is 16 amino acids. Trimming removed 4 bases at V and 0 bases at J, with 12 bases between. Germline CDR1 KGHDR, CDR2 SFDVKD.

This clonotype was seen a few times. V gene TRBV7-9 combines with J gene TRBJ1-3; no firm D call. Germline CDR1 is SEHNR and CDR2 is FQNEAQ (reference sequence). V lost 0 bases, J lost 3 bases, and 9 bases lay in between. There are 15 residues in the CDR3. DNA of the CDR3: TGTGCCAGCAGCTTAGCGGCGGCTATTGGAAACACCATATATTTT. Protein product: CASSLAAAIGNTIYF.

This clonotype was counted only a few times. The chain recombines TRBV27 with TRBJ2-7; D not resolved. V was cut by 7 bases and J by 6 bases, with 10 bases left in between. The V gene's germline CDR1 is MNHEY and CDR2 SMNVEV (reference sequence). The CDR3 has 11 residues. Here the CDR3 DNA reads TGTGCCAGCAAATACCACGGCGAGCAGTACTTC. Residues: CASKYHGEQYF.

This clonotype has only a few counts. The chain has TRBV12-3 or TRBV12-4 and TRBJ1-1; the D is unclear. The CDR3 spans 15 residues. V was trimmed by 7 bases and J by 1 base, leaving 16 bases between them. CDR3 sequence (DNA): TGTGCCAGCAATTCCCAGACGTTGTCGAACACTGAAGCTTTCTTT. Its translation is CASNSQTLSNTEAFF.

The chain employs TRBV7-2 and TRBJ2-7, with D possibly matching TRBD2 (6 bases). CDR1 SGHTA and CDR2 FQGNSA come from the germline V gene. Trimming removed 2 bases at V and 4 bases at J, with 12 bases between. The CDR3 covers 14 residues. The CDR3 region is CASSLSLATYEQYF. CDR3 coding DNA: TGTGCCAGCAGCTTATCTCTAGCGACTTACGAGCAGTACTTC.

This clonotype was seen more than once but under ten times. V is TRBV9 and J is TRBJ1-4, with 8 bases matching TRBD1. V was clipped by 4 bases and J by 7 bases; unmatched bases: 6. The germline V gene encodes CDR1 SGDLS and CDR2 YYNGEE. The CDR3 consists of 14 residues. The CDR3 here is CASSPQGGGEKLFF. The CDR3 region has the DNA TGTGCCAGCAGCCCACAGGGGGGAGGTGAAAAACTGTTTTTT.

V usage is TRBV4-3 and J usage is TRBJ2-6; the match to TRBD2 covers 7 bases. With V trimmed by 1 base and J by 1 base, 4 bases remained unmatched. CDR3 length: 17 residues. The germline V gene encodes CDR1 LGHNA and CDR2 YSLEER. This CDR3 is CASSQAAGFSGANVLTF. The CDR3 DNA sequence: TGCGCCAGCAGCCAAGCAGCGGGATTTTCTGGGGCCAACGTCCTGACTTTC.